This T cell receptor (beta chain) emerged from a study of T-cell reconstitution after alpha-beta-depleted transplantation in children. This clonotype was seen more than once but under ten times. Library preparation (for TCRbeta) was performed with unique molecular identifiers. TCRdb itself ran the PCR reads through MiXCR, one entry per CDR3 protein. The sample has some 340,000 distinct CDR3 sequences, 10% seen once. CDR1 is SQVTM and CDR2 is ANQGSEA in the germline V gene. Trimming shortened V by 6 bases and J by 1 base, and 7 bases separated the two germline ends. The CDR3 spans 13 residues. This TCR was sampled from a human donor who donated a stem cell graft to a child with acute lymphoblastic leukemia. The starting material was PBMCs from the stem cell graft donor, obtained from the stem cell graft. The chain links TRBV29-1 to TRBJ2-6; the D gene is possibly TRBD1 (6 bases). The CDR3 spells CSVGQSGANVLTF. CDR3 DNA sequence: TGCAGCGTCGGACAGTCTGGGGCCAACGTCCTGACTTTC.